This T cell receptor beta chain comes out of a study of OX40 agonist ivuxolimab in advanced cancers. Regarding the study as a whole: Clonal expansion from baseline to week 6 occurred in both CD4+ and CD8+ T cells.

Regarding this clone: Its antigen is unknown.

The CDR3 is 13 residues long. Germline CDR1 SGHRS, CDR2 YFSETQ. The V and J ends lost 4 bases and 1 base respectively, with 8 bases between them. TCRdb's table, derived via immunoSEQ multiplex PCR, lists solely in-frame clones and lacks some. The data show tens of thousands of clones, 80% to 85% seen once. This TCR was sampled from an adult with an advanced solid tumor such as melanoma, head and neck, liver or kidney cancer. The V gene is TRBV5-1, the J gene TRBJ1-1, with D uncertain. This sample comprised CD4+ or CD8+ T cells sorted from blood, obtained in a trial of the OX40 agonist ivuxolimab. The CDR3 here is CASSPLGNTEAFF. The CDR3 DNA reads TGCGCCAGCAGCCCCCTTGGGAACACTGAAGCTTTCTTT.